The TCR beta chain under discussion was sequenced for a study of PD-L1 blockade in urothelial cancer. Looking at the study overall: Blood was analyzed 3 weeks (second dose) and 6 weeks after treatment start. Among blood samples, the median T cell count was some 140,000.

Time point noted: pretreatment peripheral blood. CDR3 length: 14 residues. Germline-derived CDR1 and CDR2 are MGHRA and YSYEKL. Between the trimmed V and J ends, which lost 3 bases and 3 bases, there was a span of 9 bases. The method was immunoSEQ multiplex PCR; TCRdb's version includes in-frame clones alone and lacks a portion of them. The repertoire holds 55,000 to 85,000 clones, roughly 84% seen once, with 9.2% in the top ten. The sample in question was PBMCs, obtained around atezolizumab (anti-PD-L1) treatment. The clonotype originates from a woman in her seventies with urothelial cancer. The chain joins TRBV4-1 to TRBJ2-1; weak D call: TRBD2 (6 bases). In DNA form, the CDR3 reads TGCGCCAGCAGCCACCCGGGGGACTACAATGAGCAGTTCTTC. Translation gives CASSHPGDYNEQFF.